Many counts were recorded for the clone carrying this T cell receptor beta chain. The antigen is undetermined. Construction of TCR beta libraries relied on iRepertoire HTBI primers and on Arm-PCR targeting CDR3 regions. From the multiplex PCR reads, TCRdb called clonotypes with MiXCR, one entry per CDR3 protein. The sample records roughly 500,000 distinct CDR3 sequences, less than 15% being singletons. The CDR3 loop spans 17 amino acids. Germline loops: CDR1 LGHDT, CDR2 YNNKEL (reference sequence). Trimming pared 0 bases from V and 3 bases from J, leaving 17 bases between. The data were obtained in a study of regulatory T cells in long-lasting Graves disease. Points from the study as a whole: Persistent disease preferred TRBV28, TRBJ1-2 and TRBJ2-5.

As for time point: newly diagnosed GD, antithyroid drugs for less than 3 months. Preparation of the TCR library used RNA extracted from PBMCs. The same data also went into a second study, on T cells in Graves' hyperthyroidism and ophthalmopathy. That paper adds: For Graves' hyperthyroidism to be stable, ophthalmopathy could not progress within 18 months. Aged 18 to 65, the patients had hyperthyroidism that was newly diagnosed and had lasted under 2 months. Primed by the HTBI set, a first-round RT-PCR was run on the TCR CDR3.

This clonotype was sampled from a woman aged 45 to 65 with Graves disease. This chain joins TRBV3-1 and TRBJ1-2; no clear D. The input for sequencing was peripheral blood mononuclear cells (PBMCs), taken at new diagnosis, from a patient treated with antithyroid drugs. CDR3 sequence: CASSQEEVPGYHYGYTF. The CDR3 DNA is TGTGCCAGCAGCCAAGAGGAGGTACCGGGGTATCACTATGGCTACACCTTC.